Following are 5 T cell receptor beta chains from one sample sequenced in a study of blood T cell repertoires in COVID-19. Using immunoSEQ multiplex PCR, the repertoire was profiled, and TCRdb retains in-frame clones only, with some absent. The sample has more than 200,000 clones, 80% to 90% seen once. The sample comprised PBMCs or T cells enriched from blood (not recorded which). These TCRs come from a woman aged 25 to 39 who had recovered from COVID-19.

The table lists this clone with many counts. One end of the junction does not line up with germline, which may come from a read error. V is TRBV5-1 and J is TRBJ2-1; D gene uncertain. Looked up from germline, CDR1 is SGHRS and CDR2 is YFSETQ. CDR3 length: 11 residues. The CDR3 sequence: CASSSFNEQFF. As DNA, the CDR3 is TGCGCCAGCAGCTCCTTCAATGAGCAGTTCTTC.

V gene TRBV4-3 combines with J gene TRBJ2-1, with 13 positions matching TRBD2. Germline loops: CDR1 LGHNA, CDR2 YSLEER. V dropped 1 base and J dropped 7; count of bases not matched to a gene: 4. This CDR3 region has 16 residues. As DNA, the CDR3 is TGCGCCAGCAGCCAAGTAGAGGGACTAGCGGGGAATGAGCAGTTCTTC. This encodes CASSQVEGLAGNEQFF.

This clone was seen a single time. This chain links TRBV7-3 with TRBJ1-6, with D hard to call. Germline V lookup: CDR1 SGHTA, CDR2 FQGTGA. Trimming took off 0 bases at V and 6 bases at J, with 6 bases between the two ends. The CDR3 extends over 14 amino acids. This chain's CDR3 is CASSLTTLNSPLHF. Written as DNA, the CDR3 is TGTGCCAGCAGCTTAACGACTCTTAATTCACCCCTCCACTTT.

V and J are TRBV10-3 and TRBJ2-7; 8 bases agree with TRBD2. The CDR3 is 16 residues long. J gave up 1 base and V 6 bases, and 11 bases lay outside the gene matches. CDR1 and CDR2 (germline): ENHRY, SYGVKD. The CDR3 reads CAIRVSGSDPSYEQYF. CDR3 nucleotide sequence: TGTGCCATCAGGGTGAGCGGGAGTGACCCTTCCTACGAGCAGTACTTC.

Here the CDR3 reads CASSLPLGYGYTF. The CDR3 bases are TGTGCCAGCAGTTTACCACTTGGCTATGGCTACACCTTC. The J gene is TRBJ1-2, the V gene TRBV28, with D unclear. The CDR3 is 13 residues long. Germline V lookup: CDR1 MDHEN, CDR2 SYDVKM. Trimming removed 2 bases at V and 4 bases at J, with 8 bases between.